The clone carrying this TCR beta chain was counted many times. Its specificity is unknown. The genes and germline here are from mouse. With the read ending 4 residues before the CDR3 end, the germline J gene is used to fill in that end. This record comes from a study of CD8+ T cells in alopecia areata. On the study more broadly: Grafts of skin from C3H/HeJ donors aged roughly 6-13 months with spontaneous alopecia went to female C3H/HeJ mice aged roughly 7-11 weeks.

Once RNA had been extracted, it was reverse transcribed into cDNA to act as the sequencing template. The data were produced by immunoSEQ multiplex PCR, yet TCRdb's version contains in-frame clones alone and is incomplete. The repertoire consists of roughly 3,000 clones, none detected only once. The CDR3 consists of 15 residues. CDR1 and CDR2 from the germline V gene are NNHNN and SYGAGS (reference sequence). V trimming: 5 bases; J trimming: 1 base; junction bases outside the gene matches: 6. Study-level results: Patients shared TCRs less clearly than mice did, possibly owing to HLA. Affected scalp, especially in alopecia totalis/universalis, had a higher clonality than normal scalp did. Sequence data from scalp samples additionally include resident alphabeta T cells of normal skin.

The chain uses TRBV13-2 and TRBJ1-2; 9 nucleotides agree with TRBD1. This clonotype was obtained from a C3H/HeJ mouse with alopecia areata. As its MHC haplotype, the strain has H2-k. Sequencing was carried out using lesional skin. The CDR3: CASGPPGQGNSDYTF. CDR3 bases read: TGTGCCAGCGGCCCCCCGGGACAGGGAAACTCC.